This TCR beta chain was found in a study of metastatic and nonmetastatic thyroid tumors. Background on the study: Malignant thyroid and benign thyroid patients provided blood and tumor or nodule tissue whose repertoires were compared.

Source study methods: Built for papillary thyroid cancer, a distant-metastasis classifier drew on CDR3 differences across clinicopathological groups. MiXCR re-clonotyped the PCR reads for TCRdb. These V and J calls derive from TCRdb rather than the authors' analysis. The repertoire consists of 35,000 to 45,000 clones, with about 12% occurring once and the leading ten covering about 10%. V was clipped by 6 bases and J by 0 bases, with 8 bases between them. CDR1 is SNHLY, CDR2 FYNNEI, per germline. This CDR3 comprises 13 residues. Thyroid surgery was preceded by no treatment in any patient. This clone was observed at least ten times.

The sequence came from a male donor with papillary thyroid cancer or a benign thyroid nodule (not recorded which). Some clones in this sample may be carry-over from other donors' samples. The chain uses TRBV2 and TRBJ1-1, with TRBD1 as a possible D gene (5 bases). Sequences were obtained from blood. The CDR3 bases are TGTGCCAGCAGGACAGCGATGAACACTGAAGCTTTCTTT. Translated, it gives CASRTAMNTEAFF.